One sample yielded the 23 T cell receptor beta chains listed below, sequenced in a study of T-cell memory formation after mild COVID-19. TCRdb re-called the 5' RACE reads through MiXCR, storing one row per CDR3 protein. The repertoire has 550,000 to 700,000 distinct CDR3 sequences, roughly 17% of them found once; the top ten carry around 8.1%. The sample comprised PBMCs or a T cell subset sorted from them (not recorded which). Receptors originate from an adult woman who had mild COVID-19 (a few samples of this study predate the infection). Cell type and time point are not known.

The rearrangement links TRBV12-3 or TRBV12-4 to TRBJ2-7, with D maybe TRBD1 (6 bases). This CDR3 is built from 15 residues. Trimming took 4 bases from V and 3 from J, leaving 16 bases between them. This CDR3 is CASSSPSTGHYEQYF. The CDR3 DNA is TGTGCCAGCAGTTCCCCCTCGACAGGACACTACGAGCAGTACTTC.

The chain combines TRBV6-5 with TRBJ2-2; 9 bases map to TRBD2. The germline V gene encodes CDR1 MNHEY and CDR2 SVGAGI. CDR3 size: 14 residues. J was trimmed by 15 bases and V by 2 bases; bases with no gene match: 10. The CDR3 DNA sequence: TGTGCCAGCAGTTACGCAACCGGGACTAGCTTGGTGTTTTTT. It yields the protein CASSYATGTSLVFF.

The chain couples TRBV9 to TRBJ2-5, with D possibly TRBD2 on 5 matching bases. Per the germline V gene, CDR1 is SGDLS and CDR2 is YYNGEE. The V and J ends lost 0 bases and 5 bases respectively, with 17 bases between them. The CDR3 has 16 residues. The CDR3 sequence is CASSVVPEGVRETQYF. The CDR3 DNA is TGTGCCAGCAGCGTAGTCCCAGAGGGCGTCCGGGAGACCCAGTACTTC.

The gene calls are TRBV9 and TRBJ1-1; tentative D call: TRBD1 (6 bases). The CDR3 loop spans 14 amino acids. The germline V gene has CDR1 SGDLS and CDR2 YYNGEE. Trimming removed 0 bases from V and 4 bases from J, with 10 bases in between. This CDR3 reads CASSVVEGGTEAFF. In DNA, the CDR3 is TGTGCCAGCAGCGTAGTGGAGGGGGGCACTGAAGCTTTCTTT.

This chain joins TRBV5-6 and TRBJ2-3; D may be TRBD1 or TRBD2 (6 bases each). Germline V gene lookup returns CDR1 SGHDT and CDR2 YYEEEE. This CDR3 comprises 14 residues. Trimming shortened V by 4 bases and J by 6 bases, and 15 bases separated the two germline ends. The CDR3 nucleotides read TGTGCCAGCAGCCTGCCCCGGGGGCGGGATACGCAGTATTTT. Its translation: CASSLPRGRDTQYF.

This clonotype was seen a handful of times. The V and J genes are TRBV9 and TRBJ2-2; 7 bases are shared with TRBD1. The ends lost 7 bases at V and 0 bases at J; junction bases unmatched: 9. The CDR3 length is 16 residues. Germline-derived CDR1 and CDR2 are SGDLS and YYNGEE. The CDR3 DNA sequence: TGTGCCAGCTCTATAGGGGGCATGTCGAACACCGGGGAGCTGTTTTTT. As protein: CASSIGGMSNTGELFF.

Only a few counts were recorded for this clonotype. CDR3 loop: CASSPRTGRTYNSPLHF. CDR3 sequence (DNA): TGTGCCAGTAGCCCGCGGACAGGTCGCACCTATAATTCACCCCTCCACTTT. The chain links TRBV19 to TRBJ1-6, with 7 nucleotides matching TRBD1. The CDR3 totals 17 residues. V gave up 6 bases and J gave up 2 bases; unmatched junction bases: 10. Germline V lookup: CDR1 LNHDA, CDR2 SQIVND (reference sequence). The whole variable domain, filled in from reference TRBV19 and TRBJ1-6, reads DGGITQSPKYLFRKEGQNVTLSCEQNLNHDAMYWYRQDPGQGLRLIYYSQIVNDFQKGDIAEGYSVSREKKESFPLTVTSAQKNPTAFYLCASSPRTGRTYNSPLHFGNGTRLTVT.

The chain couples TRBV29-1 to TRBJ2-1, with D possibly being TRBD2 (7 bases). Germline V gene lookup returns CDR1 SQVTM and CDR2 ANQGSEA. The CDR3 is 14 amino acids. The V end lost 2 bases, the J end lost 10 bases, and 18 bases lay between the germline ends. The CDR3 nucleotides read TGCAGCGTTGAATCGGGGGGCGACCTAGAGGAGCAGTTCTTC. Residues: CSVESGGDLEEQFF.

This clonotype came up a few times. This CDR3 is CASSRGLGEGGYGYTF. The DNA for the CDR3 is TGCGCCAGCAGCCGAGGCCTGGGGGAAGGTGGTTATGGCTACACCTTC. The chain combines TRBV4-1 with TRBJ1-2; possible D gene TRBD1, 5 bases. CDR1 is MGHRA and CDR2 is YSYEKL in the germline V gene. The CDR3 has 16 amino acids. V lost 4 bases and J 5 bases, leaving 20 bases between the germline ends.

This clonotype was counted only a few times. The chain recombines TRBV20-1 with TRBJ1-2; the D is unclear. The CDR3 consists of 15 residues. The germline CDR1 and CDR2 sequences are DFQATT and SNEGSKA (reference sequence). V lost 3 bases and J lost 3, with 17 bases in between. In DNA form, the CDR3 reads TGCAGTGCTAGCCGCGGTGTCCGCACGGACTATGGCTACACCTTC. As protein: CSASRGVRTDYGYTF.

The rearrangement links TRBV11-3 to TRBJ2-3, with D unresolved. The CDR3 has 15 residues. Germline CDR1 is SGHNT and CDR2 is YENEEA. Trimming left V 5 bases short and J 1 base short, with 13 bases between. The CDR3 protein is CASSRPEQRTDTQYF. The CDR3 bases are TGTGCCAGCAGCCGCCCTGAACAACGCACAGATACGCAGTATTTT.

This clonotype was seen repeatedly, ten times or more. The gene calls are TRBV11-2 and TRBJ2-3; a weak D match, TRBD2 (6 bases). This CDR3 contains 17 residues. V was trimmed by 0 bases and J by 5 bases, leaving 18 bases between them. Germline CDR1 SGHAT, CDR2 FQNNGV. The CDR3 nucleotides are TGTGCCAGCAGCTTAGAGTCTGGACGGGGGAAAAAAGATACGCAGTATTTT. The encoded protein is CASSLESGRGKKDTQYF. The variable domain in full, completed from reference TRBV11-2 and TRBJ2-3, reads EAGVAQSPRYKIIEKRQSVAFWCNPISGHATLYWYQQILGQGPKLLIQFQNNGVVDDSQLPKDRFSAERLKGVDSTLKIQPAKLEDSAVYLCASSLESGRGKKDTQYFGPGTRLTVL.

This clonotype came up a few times. V is TRBV18 and J is TRBJ2-3, with 8 bases matching TRBD2. CDR3 length: 16 residues. V dropped 6 bases and J dropped 2; count of bases not matched to a gene: 10. The germline gives CDR1 KGHSH, CDR2 LQKENI. CDR3 protein: CASSSSSGGFTDTQYF. The CDR3 nucleotides are TGTGCCAGCTCTTCCTCCAGCGGGGGATTCACAGATACGCAGTATTTT.

There are a few counts of this clonotype. V and J are TRBV12-3 or TRBV12-4 and TRBJ1-4; D is unclear. The CDR3 has 14 amino acids. V was cut by 4 bases and J by 6 bases, with 12 bases left in between. The CDR3 reads CASSSSQEDEKLFF. Written as DNA, the CDR3 is TGTGCCAGCAGTTCCAGCCAGGAAGATGAAAAACTGTTTTTT.

The chain employs TRBV7-7 and TRBJ2-5, with 8 bases lining up with TRBD2. Germline lookup yields CDR1 SSHAT and CDR2 FNYEAQ (reference sequence). The CDR3 covers 15 residues. The CDR3 nucleotides are TGTGCTAGCGCCCCTCGGGGGGGGCTCCCAGAGACCCAGTACTTC. Translation gives CASAPRGGLPETQYF. The full variable domain, its missing parts supplied by reference TRBV7-7 and TRBJ2-5, is GAGVSQSPRYKVTKRGQDVTLRCDPISSHATLYWYQQALGQGPEFLTYFNYEAQPDKSGLPSDRFSAERPEGSISTLTIQRTEQRDSAMYRCASAPRGGLPETQYFGPGTRLLVL.

The CDR3 here is CAWSFTGEAFF. CDR3 DNA: TGTGCCTGGAGCTTCACAGGGGAAGCTTTCTTT. The chain links TRBV30 to TRBJ1-1, with D possibly matching TRBD1 (6 bases). Trimming stripped 3 bases from V and 8 bases from J, with 10 bases between. This CDR3 comprises 11 residues. Germline CDR1 and CDR2: GTSNPN and SVGIG (reference sequence).

This clonotype was seen only a few times. This chain joins TRBV10-3 and TRBJ2-7; D call uncertain. Between the trimmed V and J ends, which lost 0 bases and 0 bases, there was a span of 6 bases. The CDR3 spans 14 residues. From germline, CDR1 is ENHRY and CDR2 SYGVKD. CDR3 residues: CAISESKGSYEQYF. In nucleotides, the CDR3 is TGTGCCATCAGTGAGTCGAAGGGCTCCTACGAGCAGTACTTC.

This clonotype was picked up a small number of times. V and J are TRBV7-6 and TRBJ2-1, with D perhaps matching TRBD1 (6 bases). The CDR3 has 19 residues. Per the germline V gene, CDR1 is SGHVS and CDR2 is FNYEAQ. Trimming took off 5 bases at V and 0 bases at J, with 23 bases between the two ends. The CDR3 spells CASSPRPPENRVSYNEQFF. The DNA of the CDR3 is TGTGCCAGCAGCCCTCGCCCCCCTGAAAACAGGGTCTCCTACAATGAGCAGTTCTTC.

This chain uses TRBV15 with TRBJ2-4, with D perhaps TRBD2 (5 bases). CDR1 and CDR2 from the germline V gene are LNHNV and YYDKDF (reference sequence). V lost 0 bases, J lost 6 bases, and 12 bases lay in between. This CDR3 region has 15 residues. This CDR3 reads CATSRDRGLGNIQYF. CDR3 nucleotide sequence: TGTGCCACCAGCAGAGATCGGGGTTTGGGAAACATTCAGTACTTC.

This clonotype was seen only once. The chain is built from TRBV7-9 and TRBJ2-5, with TRBD2 identical over 15 bases. Germline loops: CDR1 SEHNR, CDR2 FQNEAQ (reference sequence). The J segment lost 4 bases and the V segment lost 5 bases, leaving 5 bases of the junction unmatched. This CDR3 has 16 amino acids. Here the CDR3 DNA reads TGTGCCAGCAGCCCTAGGACTAGCGGGAGGGCAGAGACCCAGTACTTC. This gives the protein CASSPRTSGRAETQYF.

The CDR3 DNA reads TGTGCCAGTAGTATAGGGACAGCATATGGCTACACCTTC. Protein: CASSIGTAYGYTF. V gene TRBV19 combines with J gene TRBJ1-2; the D gene is possibly TRBD1 (6 bases). V was trimmed by 1 base and J by 5 bases, leaving 8 bases between them. The CDR3 is made up of 13 amino acids. Germline-derived CDR1 and CDR2 are LNHDA and SQIVND (reference sequence).

A few counts support this clonotype. The rearrangement joins TRBV11-2 to TRBJ2-7, with TRBD2 matching 8 bases. CDR3 size: 14 residues. Germline V gene data show CDR1 as SGHAT and CDR2 as FQNNGV. The J segment lost 5 bases and the V segment lost 3 bases, leaving 6 bases of the junction unmatched. The CDR3 loop reads CASSFNGRADEQYF. CDR3 nucleotides: TGTGCCAGCAGCTTTAACGGGAGGGCGGACGAGCAGTACTTC.

V and J are TRBV3-1 and TRBJ1-5, with D maybe TRBD1 (5 bases). Germline CDR1 LGHDT, CDR2 YNNKEL (reference sequence). V was trimmed by 4 bases and J by 3 bases, leaving 16 bases between them. The CDR3 runs 16 residues. CDR3 in DNA: TGTGCCAGCAGCCCCGCCCAGGGTTGGTACAATCAGCCCCAGCATTTT. Protein sequence: CASSPAQGWYNQPQHF.